This TCR beta chain was recovered during a study of shared clonotypes between healthy human individuals. Across the whole study: For every donor, three CD4 naive, three CD4 memory, two CD8 naive and one CD8 memory plates were used. Study-wide points: A few donors had around 5.2% of their naive CD4 clonotypes in common.

The length of the CDR3 is 21 residues. V was cut by 4 bases and J by 5 bases, with 30 bases left in between. Germline lookup yields CDR1 KGHSH and CDR2 LQKENI. Notes on this clone: Antigen: not known.

In the original workflow: ImmunoSEQ junction-only sequences lacked quality scores, so their filtering differed. Assay: immunoSEQ multiplex PCR; the TCRdb copy retains only in-frame clones and omits some. V and J calls and clone size come straight from that table; D and trimming were deduced from the DNA. This sample has about 2 million clones, with approximately 95% found just once. Every donor, a Caucasian adult, lived in Nashville, Tennessee. Sample: naive CD4+ T cells sorted from blood. Subset indicated: CD45RA+ positively selected. This receptor was taken from a man aged 18-30 years in good health. V usage is TRBV18 and J usage is TRBJ1-6; D is ambiguous. The CDR3 coding sequence is TGTGCCAGCTCACAAAGCGTCCCCAAGACCCCATGGGCGGAAAATAATTCACCCCTCCACTTT. This encodes CASSQSVPKTPWAENNSPLHF.